These 2 T cell receptor beta chains share one sample of origin, sequenced in a study of molecular identifiers for immune sequencing clone quantification. TCRdb redid the calling of the PCR reads with MiXCR, one entry per CDR3 protein. The repertoire holds over 85,000 distinct CDR3 sequences, with roughly 25% as singletons. The sequenced sample was naive CD8+ T cells from blood, with Jurkat cell RNA spiked in. Subset defined: FACS-sorted CD8+CD4-CCR7+CD45RA+ naive T cells. The source is a human donor in good health. Some libraries in this study had Jurkat cell RNA spiked in.

The rearrangement links TRBV7-9 to TRBJ2-7, with D possibly being TRBD2 (5 bases). V lost 5 bases, J lost 0 bases, and 14 bases lay in between. This CDR3 spans 15 amino acids. Germline lookup yields CDR1 SEHNR and CDR2 FQNEAQ (reference sequence). CDR3 sequence: CASSPTVGSSYEQYF. CDR3 nucleotides: TGTGCCAGCAGCCCAACAGTGGGGAGCTCCTACGAGCAGTACTTC.

The table lists this clonotype with many counts. The chain employs TRBV28 and TRBJ2-7, with TRBD2 as a possible D gene (5 bases). CDR1 MDHEN and CDR2 SYDVKM come from the germline V gene. V was cut by 7 bases and J by 3 bases, with 22 bases left in between. This CDR3 comprises 16 residues. The CDR3 region is CASKTVDGSGFYEQYF. The CDR3 DNA reads as TGTGCCAGCAAAACTGTGGACGGCTCGGGATTCTACGAGCAGTACTTC.